This T cell receptor beta chain derives from a study of T cell responses to AZD1222 COVID-19 vaccine. Overall study results and limits: None of the repertoires were sampled until the peak T cell response had passed.

A remark on this clone: Its matching antigen is unknown.

Germline assignment: CDR1 MDHEN and CDR2 SYDVKM. V lost 2 bases to trimming and J lost 2 bases, with 13 bases between them. The CDR3 is 16 amino acids. Profiling relied on immunoSEQ multiplex PCR, and the TCRdb table lists in-frame clones only, not all of them. The sample lists roughly 140,000 clones; approximately 90% were seen once. Specimen: peripheral blood, collected on day 0 of AZD1222 vaccination. The J gene is TRBJ1-5, the V gene TRBV28; D unresolved. This receptor was obtained from an adult in good health. Here the CDR3 DNA reads TGTGCCAGCAGTTTAGGTGGGGTCTCAGGCAATCAGCCCCAGCATTTT. As protein: CASSLGGVSGNQPQHF.